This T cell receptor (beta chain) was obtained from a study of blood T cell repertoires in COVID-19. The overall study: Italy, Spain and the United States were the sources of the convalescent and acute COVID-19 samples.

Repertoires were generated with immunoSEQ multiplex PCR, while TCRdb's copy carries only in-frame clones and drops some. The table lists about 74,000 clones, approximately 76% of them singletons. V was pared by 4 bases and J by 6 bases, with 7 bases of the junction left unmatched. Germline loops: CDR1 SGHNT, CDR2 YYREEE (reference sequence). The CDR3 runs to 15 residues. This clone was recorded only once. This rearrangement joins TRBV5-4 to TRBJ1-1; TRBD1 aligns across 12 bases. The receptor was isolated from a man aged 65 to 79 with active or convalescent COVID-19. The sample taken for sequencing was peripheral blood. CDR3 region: CASSRRDRGRSEAFF. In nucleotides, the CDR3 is TGTGCCAGCAGCCGAAGGGACAGGGGGCGATCTGAAGCTTTCTTT. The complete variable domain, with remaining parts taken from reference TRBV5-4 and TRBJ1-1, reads ETGVTQSPTHLIKTRGQQVTLRCSSQSGHNTVSWYQQALGQGPQFIFQYYREEENGRGNFPPRFSGLQFPNYSSELNVNALELDDSALYLCASSRRDRGRSEAFFGQGTRLTVV.